This TCR beta chain was identified in a study of T-cell memory formation after mild COVID-19. This clonotype was detected only a few times. V was clipped by 4 bases and J by 2 bases, with 15 bases between them. The CDR3 length is 16 residues. Germline lookup yields CDR1 SGHTA and CDR2 FQGNSA. Constant-segment-primed 5'RACE gave TCR alpha and TCR beta cDNA libraries with sample barcodes and UMIs. TCRdb fed the 5' RACE reads into MiXCR, producing one record per CDR3 protein. The repertoire holds around 99,000 distinct CDR3 sequences, with around 14% as singletons. The chain links TRBV7-2 to TRBJ2-1, with unresolved D. Sequencing was done on a sample of PBMCs or a T cell subset sorted from them (not recorded which). The clonotype originates from a man younger than 30 who had mild COVID-19 (a few samples of this study predate the infection). Cell type and time point are not known. The CDR3 nucleotides are TGTGCCAGCAGCTCCCGGTGGGAAGTTACCTACAATGAGCAGTTCTTC. Translation: CASSSRWEVTYNEQFF.